This is a list of T cell receptor beta chains from one sample in a study of Ad26.COV2.S vaccination and SARS-CoV-2 variants. Method: immunoSEQ multiplex PCR; TCRdb's copy keeps in-frame clones and lacks some. The sample holds a few hundred thousand clones, roughly 91% seen once. The sample was peripheral blood, taken in a trial of Ad26.COV2.S vaccine versus placebo. Source of these receptors: a person aged 18-60 years who received the Ad26.COV2.S COVID-19 vaccine or a placebo. Both conserved end residues are part of each CDR3. D genes are given only for firm matches. A clone size is listed for some rows: how often the clone was seen (once, few, many), or a class if it is expanded.

j_call,v_call,clone_size,d_call,cdr3_nt,cdr3_aa
TRBJ2-1,TRBV29-1,NA,TRBD2,TGCAGCGCTGTGACTAGCGTTTCCTACAATGAGCAGTTCTTC,CSAVTSVSYNEQFF
TRBJ2-2,TRBV21-1,NA,NA,TGTGCCAGCAGCAATCCCCACGCGACTAGCGGTGATCCGGGGAAGCTGTTTTTT,CASSNPHATSGDPGKLFF
TRBJ2-1,TRBV29-1,once,TRBD1,TGCAGCGTTTGGACAGGGGCTCACAATGAGCAGTTCTTC,CSVWTGAHNEQFF
TRBJ1-1,TRBV28,NA,NA,TGTGCCAGCAGGGACATCGGCACTGAAGCTTTCTTT,CASRDIGTEAFF
TRBJ1-1,TRBV3-1/TRBV3-2,NA,NA,TGTGCCAGCAGCCCGGGGCCCCCTGGGGGAGGCACTGAAGCTTTCTTT,CASSPGPPGGGTEAFF
TRBJ2-7,TRBV27,NA,TRBD1,TGTGCCAGCAGGGGACAGGCGCACTACGAGCAGTACTTC,CASRGQAHYEQYF
TRBJ2-3,TRBV5-4,NA,NA,TGTGCCAGCAGCTTTCGTGGGGAAGATACGCAGTATTTT,CASSFRGEDTQYF
TRBJ2-7,TRBV3-1/TRBV3-2,NA,TRBD1,TGTGCCAGCAGCCAAGCCTTGACAGGGGCCTACGAGCAGTACTTC,CASSQALTGAYEQYF
TRBJ2-2,TRBV3-1/TRBV3-2,NA,TRBD2,TGTGCCAGCAGCCCCCAACTAGCGGCCACCGGGGAGCTGTTTTTT,CASSPQLAATGELFF
TRBJ2-2,TRBV9,NA,NA,TGTGCCAGCAGCGTAGTGGGATCCGTGGAGGAGCTGTTTTTT,CASSVVGSVEELFF
TRBJ2-1,TRBV7-9,NA,NA,TGTGCCAGCAGCTTCCCCGGGACTGAGTACAATGAGCAGTTCTTC,CASSFPGTEYNEQFF
TRBJ2-7,TRBV5-4,NA,TRBD1,TGTGCCAGCAGCTTGGATGGGTTAGGGACAGAAAGCTCCTACGAGCAGTACTTC,CASSLDGLGTESSYEQYF
TRBJ2-1,TRBV19,NA,NA,TGTGCCAGTAGTATAGAAACGGGAGTTCCTTACAATGAGCAGTTCTTC,CASSIETGVPYNEQFF
TRBJ1-3,TRBV21-1,NA,NA,TGTGCCAGCAGCAAAAAAGCGACGGGGGCATTGACTGGAAACACCATATATTTT,CASSKKATGALTGNTIYF
TRBJ2-4,TRBV27,NA,NA,TGTGCCAGCAAGGGGGGGAAAGGAAACATTCAGTACTTC,CASKGGKGNIQYF
TRBJ2-7,TRBV10-3,NA,NA,TGTGCCATCAGTGAGTATACCAGTTCCTACGAGCAGTACTTC,CAISEYTSSYEQYF
TRBJ2-7,TRBV15,NA,NA,TGTGCCACCAGCAGAGTTCGTGGCAGGACCTACGAGCAGTACTTC,CATSRVRGRTYEQYF
TRBJ2-2,TRBV7-2,NA,NA,TGTGCCAGCAGCTTAGTGGCGCCAAACACCGGGGAGCTGTTTTTT,CASSLVAPNTGELFF
TRBJ2-1,TRBV5-1,NA,TRBD1,TGCGCCAGCAGCCAAGGGACAGGTCGGCTGCAGCAGTTCTTC,CASSQGTGRLQQFF
TRBJ1-1,TRBV29-1,NA,NA,TGCAGCGCGTTCCTGGGACAAATGAACACTGAAGCTTTCTTT,CSAFLGQMNTEAFF
TRBJ2-6,TRBV28,NA,NA,TGTGCCAGCAGTTTACACCGAGGGTCTGGGGCCAACGTCCTGACTTTC,CASSLHRGSGANVLTF
TRBJ2-1,TRBV19,NA,TRBD2,TGTGCCAGTAGTTCTAGCGGGATCAATGAGCAGTTCTTC,CASSSSGINEQFF
TRBJ1-1,TRBV12-3/TRBV12-4,NA,NA,TGTGCCAGCACCACGAGACAGAACACTGAAGCTTTCTTT,CASTTRQNTEAFF
TRBJ2-7,TRBV27,NA,NA,TGTGCCAGCAGTTTAGCGGGGAGCGGGGAGCAGTACTTC,CASSLAGSGEQYF
TRBJ2-2,TRBV11-2,NA,TRBD1,TGTGCCAGCAGCTTAGATCTTCCTGGGGTAGGGGGCGTCCCCGGGGAGCTGTTTTTT,CASSLDLPGVGGVPGELFF
TRBJ2-1,TRBV21-1,NA,NA,TGTGCCAGCAACAAAAACCCCAGACTAGCGGGAAACTACAATGAGCAGTTCTTC,CASNKNPRLAGNYNEQFF
TRBJ2-3,TRBV5-5,NA,NA,TGTGCCAGCAGCTTGGGGACAGTAAGCACAGATACGCAGTATTTT,CASSLGTVSTDTQYF
TRBJ1-2,TRBV19,NA,NA,TGTGCCAGTAGGGGGTCGACCTATGGCTACACCTTC,CASRGSTYGYTF
TRBJ2-7,TRBV11-1,NA,TRBD2,TGTGCCAGCAGCCCTGGACTAGGAGGCGAGCAGTACTTC,CASSPGLGGEQYF
TRBJ2-7,TRBV27,once,NA,TGTGCCAGCAGGATTAACAGGGTTGTGGACGAGCAGTACTTC,CASRINRVVDEQYF
TRBJ2-7,TRBV11-2,NA,NA,TGTGCCAGCAGCTTAGATCAGGGCACGACGTTGCTCTACGAGCAGTACTTC,CASSLDQGTTLLYEQYF
TRBJ2-7,TRBV7-9,NA,NA,TGTGCCAGCAGCTCCGACCCCTACGAGCAGTACTTC,CASSSDPYEQYF
TRBJ1-2,TRBV29-1,NA,NA,TGCAGCGTTCGGGGGACCGATAACTATGGCTACACCTTC,CSVRGTDNYGYTF
TRBJ2-7,TRBV5-1,NA,NA,TGCGCCAGCAGCCGGGGTCCTTACGAGCAGTACTTC,CASSRGPYEQYF
TRBJ1-5,TRBV27,few,NA,TGTGCCAGCAGTTTAATCAGGGGAGATCAGCCCCAGCATTTT,CASSLIRGDQPQHF
TRBJ1-4,TRBV7-2,NA,NA,TGTGCCAGCAGCTTAGCGATAGGGAGAACTAATGAAAAACTGTTTTTT,CASSLAIGRTNEKLFF
TRBJ1-2,TRBV28,NA,NA,TGTGCCAGCAGTTTTCCGGGGGTGAATGGCTACACCTTC,CASSFPGVNGYTF
TRBJ2-7,TRBV7-2,NA,NA,TGTGCCAGCAGCTTAATATTCGGGGCGAACTACGAGCAGTACTTC,CASSLIFGANYEQYF
TRBJ2-5,TRBV7-6,NA,TRBD2,TGTGCCAGCAGCTACACTAGCGGGAGCGGAGAGACCCAGTACTTC,CASSYTSGSGETQYF
TRBJ2-3,TRBV12-3/TRBV12-4,NA,NA,TGTGCCAGCAGCTCGGATACGCAGTATTTT,CASSSDTQYF
TRBJ1-2,TRBV11-2,NA,TRBD1,TGTGCCAGCAGCATTACAGGGGGCGGTGGCTACACCTTC,CASSITGGGGYTF
TRBJ2-1,TRBV7-2,NA,TRBD1,TGTGCCAGCAGCATGGACAGGGGCTCCTACAATGAGCAGTTCTTC,CASSMDRGSYNEQFF
TRBJ2-1,TRBV5-1,NA,NA,TGCGCCAGCAGCTTGGAACCCCAAACCTACAATGAGCAGTTCTTC,CASSLEPQTYNEQFF
TRBJ2-3,TRBV27,NA,NA,TGTGCCAGCAGTAAAGGGGGAGGTGGAGATACGCAGTATTTT,CASSKGGGGDTQYF
TRBJ2-1,TRBV13,NA,TRBD2,TGTGCCAGCAGCTTTCCCCCCGGGGAGGGGGAGCAGTTCTTC,CASSFPPGEGEQFF
TRBJ1-1,TRBV5-6,NA,NA,TGTGCCAGCAGCTTCGGTTCAGGACAGAACACTGAAGCTTTCTTT,CASSFGSGQNTEAFF
TRBJ2-6,TRBV2,NA,NA,TGTGCCAGCAGGTTCAGCTCTGGGGCCAACGTCCTGACTTTC,CASRFSSGANVLTF
TRBJ2-3,TRBV19,NA,TRBD1,TGTGCCAGTACCCCCCCCGGGACAGGGTACCTTTCAGATACGCAGTATTTT,CASTPPGTGYLSDTQYF
TRBJ2-5,TRBV2,NA,NA,TGTGCCAGCTGGGTTAGGGGCTTGGAGACCCAGTACTTC,CASWVRGLETQYF
TRBJ2-2,TRBV2,NA,NA,TGTGCCAGCCGACCAGGGACAATCACCGGGGAGCTGTTTTTT,CASRPGTITGELFF
TRBJ1-2,TRBV5-4,NA,TRBD1,TGTGCCAGCAGCATGACCGACAGGGACTATGGCTACACCTTC,CASSMTDRDYGYTF
TRBJ1-1,TRBV7-2,once,TRBD1,TGTGCCAGCAGCTTATCTCAGGGGGTTGGCACTGAAGCTTTCTTT,CASSLSQGVGTEAFF
TRBJ1-2,TRBV2,NA,NA,TGTGCCAGCACGGGACGGTCCTATGGCTACACCTTC,CASTGRSYGYTF
TRBJ2-1,TRBV13,NA,NA,TGTGCCAGCAGCCTTAGCGTGAGTGAGCAGTTCTTC,CASSLSVSEQFF
TRBJ2-3,TRBV2,NA,TRBD2,TGTGCCAGCAGTGAGAGACTAGCGGGGTCTACACGGGCAGATACGCAGTATTTT,CASSERLAGSTRADTQYF
TRBJ2-7,TRBV6-5,NA,NA,TGTGCCAGCAGTTACGAAGGCGGTGTCTACGAGCAGTACTTC,CASSYEGGVYEQYF
TRBJ2-1,TRBV28,NA,NA,TGTGCCAGCACCAGGAATGAGGATGAGCAGTTCTTC,CASTRNEDEQFF